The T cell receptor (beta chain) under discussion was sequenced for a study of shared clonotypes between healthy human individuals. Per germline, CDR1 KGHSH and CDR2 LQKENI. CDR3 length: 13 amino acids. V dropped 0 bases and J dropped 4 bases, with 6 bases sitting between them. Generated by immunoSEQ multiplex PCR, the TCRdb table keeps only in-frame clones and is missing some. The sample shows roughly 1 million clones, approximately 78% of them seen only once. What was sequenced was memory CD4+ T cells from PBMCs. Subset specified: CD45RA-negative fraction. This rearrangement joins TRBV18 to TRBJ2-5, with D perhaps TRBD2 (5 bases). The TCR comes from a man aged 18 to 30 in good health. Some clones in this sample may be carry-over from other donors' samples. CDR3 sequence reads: CASSPPRGETQYF. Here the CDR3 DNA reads TGTGCCAGCTCACCACCCCGGGGAGAGACCCAGTACTTC.